This paragraph covers one T cell receptor (beta chain) sequence. Its specificity is not known. The data stem from a study of long-term antiretroviral therapy in people with HIV. Findings of the study overall: All time points showed a repertoire dominated by clones expanded before ART. CDR3 length ranges were narrower in HIV repertoires than in controls.

There was at least one pre-ART PBMC sample for each donor, plus at least two post-ART PBMC samples. Unmatched junction bases numbered 6, after V lost 3 bases and J lost 3 bases. This CDR3 is 17 amino acids long. Germline V lookup: CDR1 SGDLS, CDR2 YYNGEE. The assay used was immunoSEQ (version v3.0), run at survey level. Each sample had sequencing targeting 40,000-50,000 T-cell genomes. Measured with immunoSEQ multiplex PCR; TCRdb has only the in-frame clones, and not every one. In the table there are about 39,000 clones, more than 80% of which are singletons. This rearrangement joins TRBV9 to TRBJ2-3; 14 bases fit TRBD2. Specimen: unsorted PBMCs, collected 3.1 years after starting antiretroviral therapy. This clonotype was sampled from a woman between 45 and 65 years old with HIV. The CDR3 reads CASSGVGTSGGTDTQYF. CDR3 in DNA: TGTGCCAGCAGCGGAGTTGGGACTAGCGGGGGTACAGATACGCAGTATTTT.